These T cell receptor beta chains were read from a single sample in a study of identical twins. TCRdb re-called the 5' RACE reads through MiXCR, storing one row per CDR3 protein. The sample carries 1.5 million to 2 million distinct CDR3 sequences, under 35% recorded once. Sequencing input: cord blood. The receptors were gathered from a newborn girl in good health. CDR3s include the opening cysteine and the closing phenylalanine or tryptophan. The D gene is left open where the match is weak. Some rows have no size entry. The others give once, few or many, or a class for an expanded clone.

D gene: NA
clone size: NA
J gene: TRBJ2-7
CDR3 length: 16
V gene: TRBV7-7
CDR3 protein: CASSRRLVIPFYEQYF
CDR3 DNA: TGTGCCAGCAGCCGCCGACTAGTAATTCCCTTCTACGAGCAGTACTTC

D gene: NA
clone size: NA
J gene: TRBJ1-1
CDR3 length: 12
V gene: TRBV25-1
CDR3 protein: CASSEFRPEAFF
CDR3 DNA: TGTGCCAGCAGTGAATTCAGGCCGGAAGCTTTCTTT

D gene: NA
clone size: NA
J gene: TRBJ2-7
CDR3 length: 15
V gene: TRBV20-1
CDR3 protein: CSARDCSGSSYEQYF
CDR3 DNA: TGCAGTGCTAGAGATTGCAGCGGGTCCTCCTACGAGCAGTACTTC

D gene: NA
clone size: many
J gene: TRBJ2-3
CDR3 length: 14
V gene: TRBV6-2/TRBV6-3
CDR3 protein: CASSYRRGTDTQYF
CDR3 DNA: TGTGCCAGCAGTTACCGCAGGGGCACAGATACGCAGTATTTT

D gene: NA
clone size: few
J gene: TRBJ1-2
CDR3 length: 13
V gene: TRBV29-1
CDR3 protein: CSVEATGVYGYTF
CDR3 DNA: TGCAGCGTTGAAGCGACGGGGGTCTATGGCTACACCTTC

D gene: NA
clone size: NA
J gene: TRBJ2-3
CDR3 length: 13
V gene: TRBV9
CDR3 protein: CASSVGSTGTQYF
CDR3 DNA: TGTGCCAGCAGCGTAGGCAGCACAGGTACGCAGTATTTT

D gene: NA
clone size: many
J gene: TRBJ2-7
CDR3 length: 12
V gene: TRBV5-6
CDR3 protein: CASSLQVYEQYF
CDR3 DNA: TGTGCCAGCAGCTTGCAGGTCTACGAGCAGTACTTC

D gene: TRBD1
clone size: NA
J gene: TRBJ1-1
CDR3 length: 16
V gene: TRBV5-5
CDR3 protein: CASSGPTGPSNTEAFF
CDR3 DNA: TGTGCCAGCAGCGGACCGACAGGGCCCTCGAACACTGAAGCTTTCTTT

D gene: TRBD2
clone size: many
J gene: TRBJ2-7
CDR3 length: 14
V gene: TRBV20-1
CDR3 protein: CSAGTSGSSYEQYF
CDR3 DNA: TGCAGTGCTGGGACTAGCGGGAGCTCCTACGAGCAGTACTTC

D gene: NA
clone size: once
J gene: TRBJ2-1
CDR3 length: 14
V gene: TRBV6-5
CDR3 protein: CASSYWRGPNEQFF
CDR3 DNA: TGTGCCAGCAGTTACTGGCGGGGCCCCAATGAGCAGTTCTTC

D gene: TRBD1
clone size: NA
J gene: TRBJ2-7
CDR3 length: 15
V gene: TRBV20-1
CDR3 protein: CSARDLTGGDQTQYF
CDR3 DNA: TGCAGTGCTAGAGACTTGACAGGGGGCGACCAAACCCAGTACTTC

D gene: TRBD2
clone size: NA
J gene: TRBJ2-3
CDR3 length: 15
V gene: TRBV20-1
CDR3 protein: CSAQLLAGGTDAQYF
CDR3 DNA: TGCAGTGCTCAGTTACTAGCGGGCGGCACAGATGCGCAGTATTTT

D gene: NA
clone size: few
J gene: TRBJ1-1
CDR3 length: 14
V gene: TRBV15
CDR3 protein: CATSRDSGGGKAFF
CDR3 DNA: TGTGCCACCAGCAGAGATAGCGGGGGAGGAAAAGCTTTCTTT

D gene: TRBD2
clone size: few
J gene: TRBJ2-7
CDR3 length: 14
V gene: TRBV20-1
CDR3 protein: CSAPRGGRSYEQYF
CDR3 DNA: TGCAGTGCTCCGCGGGGCGGGAGGAGCTACGAGCAGTACTTC

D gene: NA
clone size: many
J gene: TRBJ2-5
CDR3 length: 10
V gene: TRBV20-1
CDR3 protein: CSATQETQYF
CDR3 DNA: TGCAGTGCTACCCAAGAGACCCAGTACTTC

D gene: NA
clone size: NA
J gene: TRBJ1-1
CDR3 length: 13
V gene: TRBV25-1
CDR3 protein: CSSSDRGNTEAFF
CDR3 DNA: TGTTCCAGCAGTGACCGTGGGAACACTGAAGCTTTCTTT

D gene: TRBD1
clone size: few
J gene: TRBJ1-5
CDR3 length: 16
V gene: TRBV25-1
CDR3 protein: CASSGAPTGVNQPQHF
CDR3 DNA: TGTGCCAGCAGTGGGGCCCCGACAGGGGTCAATCAGCCCCAGCATTTT

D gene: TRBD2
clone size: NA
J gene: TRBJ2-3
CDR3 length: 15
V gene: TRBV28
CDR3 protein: CASTKLAGGTDTQYF
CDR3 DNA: TGTGCCAGCACCAAACTAGCGGGAGGCACAGATACGCAGTATTTT

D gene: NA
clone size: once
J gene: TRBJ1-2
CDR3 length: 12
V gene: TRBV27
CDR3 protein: CASRVGLYGYTF
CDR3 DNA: TGTGCCAGCAGGGTAGGACTTTATGGCTACACCTTC

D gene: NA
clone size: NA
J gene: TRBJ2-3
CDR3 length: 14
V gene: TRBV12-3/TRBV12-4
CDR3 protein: CASIQGYRADTQYF
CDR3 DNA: TGTGCCAGCATCCAGGGTTACCGCGCAGATACGCAGTATTTT

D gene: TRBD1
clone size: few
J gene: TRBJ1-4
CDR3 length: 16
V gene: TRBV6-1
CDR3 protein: CASSETPGTGDEKLFF
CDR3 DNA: TGTGCCAGCAGTGAAACCCCCGGGACAGGGGATGAAAAACTGTTTTTT

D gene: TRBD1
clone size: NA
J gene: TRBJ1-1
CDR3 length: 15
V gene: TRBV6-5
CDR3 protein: CASRPRTGGNTEAFF
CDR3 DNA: TGTGCCAGCAGACCCCGGACAGGGGGAAACACTGAAGCTTTCTTT

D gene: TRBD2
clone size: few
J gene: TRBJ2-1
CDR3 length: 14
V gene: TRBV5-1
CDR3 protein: CASRTSGRRDEQFF
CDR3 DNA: TGCGCCAGCAGAACTAGCGGGAGGCGCGATGAGCAGTTCTTC

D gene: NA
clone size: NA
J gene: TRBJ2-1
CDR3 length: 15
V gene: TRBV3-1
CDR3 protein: CASSPSTKVYNEQFF
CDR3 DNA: TGTGCCAGCAGCCCTTCCACTAAGGTATACAATGAGCAGTTCTTC

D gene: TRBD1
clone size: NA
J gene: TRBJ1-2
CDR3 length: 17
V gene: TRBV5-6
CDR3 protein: CASSYWDRDREFYGYTF
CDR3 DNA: TGTGCCAGCAGCTACTGGGACCGGGACAGGGAGTTCTATGGCTACACCTTC

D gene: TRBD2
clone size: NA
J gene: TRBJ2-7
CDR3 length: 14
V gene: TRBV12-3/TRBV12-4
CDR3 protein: CASSFSGRACEQYF
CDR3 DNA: TGTGCCAGCAGTTTTAGCGGGAGGGCCTGCGAGCAGTACTTC

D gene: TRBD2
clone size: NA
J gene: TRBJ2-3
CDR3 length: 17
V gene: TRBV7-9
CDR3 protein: CASSPYRVSGSTDTQYF
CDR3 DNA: TGTGCCAGCAGCCCCTATAGAGTTAGCGGGAGCACAGATACGCAGTATTTT

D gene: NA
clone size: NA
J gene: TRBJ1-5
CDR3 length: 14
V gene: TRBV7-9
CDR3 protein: CASSSRGTNRPQHF
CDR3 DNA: TGTGCCAGCAGCTCCCGAGGGACCAATCGGCCCCAGCATTTT

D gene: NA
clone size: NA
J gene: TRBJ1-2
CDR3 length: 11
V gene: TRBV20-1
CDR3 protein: CSATLTYGYTF
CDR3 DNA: TGCAGTGCTACTCTAACCTATGGCTACACCTTC

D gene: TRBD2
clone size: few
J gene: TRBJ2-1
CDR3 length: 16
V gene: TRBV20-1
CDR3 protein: CSARTLAGGLFPEQFF
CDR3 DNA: TGCAGTGCTAGAACGCTAGCGGGGGGGCTTTTTCCTGAGCAGTTCTTC

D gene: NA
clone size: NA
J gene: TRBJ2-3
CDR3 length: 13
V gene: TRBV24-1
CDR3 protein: CATSEQTGSEQYF
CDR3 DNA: TGTGCCACCAGTGAACAGACGGGCAGTGAGCAGTATTTT